This T cell receptor beta chain was retrieved from a study of TIL therapy for anti-PD-1-resistant metastatic lung cancer. Whole-study findings and limits: The cohort had more treatment-naive, never-smoker and oncogene-addicted patients than typical.

In regard to this clone: Its antigen is currently unknown.

The time point denotes: pre-treatment sample, taken before nivolumab and TIL therapy. Sequencing used immunoSEQ v3. Assay used: immunoSEQ multiplex PCR; TCRdb lists only in-frame clones, some missing. The sample gives about 52,000 clones, around 79% of which show up once; under 5.5% is in the top ten. This specimen was blood, taken at baseline. This receptor was taken from a woman between 25 and 80 years old with non-small cell lung cancer.

The CDR3 sequence is CASGDGAYEQYF. DNA of the CDR3: TGTGCCAGCGGGGACGGAGCCTACGAGCAGTACTTC. This chain connects TRBV9 to TRBJ2-7; D may be TRBD1 or TRBD2 (5 bases each). Per germline, CDR1 SGDLS and CDR2 YYNGEE. The CDR3 is 12 residues long. V lost 7 bases to trimming and J lost 2 bases, with 10 bases between them.